The present T cell receptor beta chain was sequenced within a study of cytomegalovirus exposure and HLA in healthy donors. The CDR3 spans 11 residues. Trimming removed 4 bases from V and 6 bases from J, with 9 bases in between. CDR1 and CDR2 from the germline V gene are SQVTM and ANQGSEA. The PCR employed 60 Vbeta primers together with 13 Jbeta primers. The data were produced by immunoSEQ multiplex PCR, yet TCRdb's version contains in-frame clones alone and is incomplete. The repertoire holds some 200,000 clones, with 75% to 90% as singletons. V usage is TRBV29-1 and J usage is TRBJ1-2, with D maybe TRBD1 (5 bases). The source of this sequence is a man aged 35 to 55 in good health and CMV-seropositive. Sequencing used PBMCs. CDR3 residues: CSVVGVDGYTF. The CDR3, as DNA: TGCAGCGTTGTAGGGGTGGATGGCTACACCTTC.